The rows below give T cell receptor beta chains drawn from one sample of a study of T cell responses to AZD1222 COVID-19 vaccine. The repertoire was sequenced with immunoSEQ multiplex PCR; TCRdb's copy has only in-frame clones and lacks some. The table records 100,000 to 150,000 clones, about 87% of them present only once. The sequencing used peripheral blood, collected on day 0 of AZD1222 vaccination. The receptors originated from an adult in good health. The CDR3 runs from the conserved cysteine through the conserved F or W. D genes are given only for firm matches. The size field is filled for only some rows; it gives once, few, many or a size class.

cdr3_nt cdr3_aa j_call d_call clone_size v_call
TGTGCCAGTAGTACCTCCAGACGGATAACTAACTATGGCTACACCTTC CASSTSRRITNYGYTF TRBJ1-2 NA NA TRBV19
TGTGCCAGCAGAAGTATGGTCCGGGAGCTGTTTTTT CASRSMVRELFF TRBJ2-2 NA NA TRBV12-3/TRBV12-4
TGTGCCAGCAGTGAAGCACGACTAGTCTACAATGAGCAGTTCTTC CASSEARLVYNEQFF TRBJ2-1 NA NA TRBV6-1
TGTGCCAGCTCACTCGACAGAAATCAGCCCCAGCATTTT CASSLDRNQPQHF TRBJ1-5 NA once TRBV18
TGTGCCAGCAGCCCGGTGGGACTAGCGTTTAAAAGCTCCTACGAGCAGTACTTC CASSPVGLAFKSSYEQYF TRBJ2-7 TRBD2 NA TRBV7-8
TGTGCCAGCAGCTTTGTACGGGGGGGACGGAATGAGCAGTTCTTC CASSFVRGGRNEQFF TRBJ2-1 TRBD2 NA TRBV5-4
TGTGCCAGTAGTATGGACCTCGGTAGCAATCAGCCCCAGCATTTT CASSMDLGSNQPQHF TRBJ1-5 NA NA TRBV19
TGCGCCAGCAGCCGGGACCCTGGAAACACCATATATTTT CASSRDPGNTIYF TRBJ1-3 NA NA TRBV10-1
TGTGCCAGCAGTGCCTACGAGCAGTACTTC CASSAYEQYF TRBJ2-7 NA few TRBV2
TGTGCCAGCAGTGAAGCGGGGCGTTTCTATGGCTACACCTTC CASSEAGRFYGYTF TRBJ1-2 NA NA TRBV6-1
TGTGCCAGCAGTGACAGGGTCCCCACTGAAGCTTTCTTT CASSDRVPTEAFF TRBJ1-1 NA NA TRBV6-1
TGCGCCAGCAGTATCAGGAACACTGAAGCTTTCTTT CASSIRNTEAFF TRBJ1-1 NA NA TRBV5-1
TGTGCCAGTAGTATACAGGGATTCACAGATACGCAGTATTTT CASSIQGFTDTQYF TRBJ2-3 NA NA TRBV19
TGTGCCAGCAGCTTAGACCCGGAGAACACTGAAGCTTTCTTT CASSLDPENTEAFF TRBJ1-1 NA NA TRBV7-9
TGTGCCAGCACCTTCGCGGCAGGAGGCTACGAGCAGTACTTC CASTFAAGGYEQYF TRBJ2-7 NA NA TRBV21-1
TGTGCCAGCAGTTACCTCAGGATGAACACTGAAGCTTTCTTT CASSYLRMNTEAFF TRBJ1-1 NA NA TRBV6-5